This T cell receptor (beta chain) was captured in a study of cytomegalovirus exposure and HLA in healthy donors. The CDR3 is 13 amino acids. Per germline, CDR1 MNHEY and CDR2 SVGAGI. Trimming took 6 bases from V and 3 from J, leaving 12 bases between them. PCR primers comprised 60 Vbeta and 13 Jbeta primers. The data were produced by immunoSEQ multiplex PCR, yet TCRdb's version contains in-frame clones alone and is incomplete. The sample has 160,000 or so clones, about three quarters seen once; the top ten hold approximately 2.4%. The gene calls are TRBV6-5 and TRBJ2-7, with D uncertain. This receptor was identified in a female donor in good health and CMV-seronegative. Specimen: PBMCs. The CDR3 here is CASRPTSYYEQYF. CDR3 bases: TGTGCCAGCAGGCCGACATCCTACTACGAGCAGTACTTC.